These 8 T cell receptor beta chains were sequenced from one sample in a study of blood T cell repertoires in COVID-19. Clones were sequenced by immunoSEQ multiplex PCR, and TCRdb holds only the in-frame ones, with some missing. The table records about 130,000 clones, more than 75% of them present only once. Sample: peripheral blood. The receptors originated from a man aged 55-75 years who had recovered from COVID-19.

This clone was recorded many times. The rearrangement joins TRBV30 to TRBJ1-1, with D tentatively TRBD1 (5 bases). V was shortened by 1 base and J by 0 bases, with 9 bases between the two germline ends. The CDR3 consists of 14 residues. Looked up from germline, CDR1 is GTSNPN and CDR2 is SVGIG (reference sequence). Written as DNA, the CDR3 is TGTGCCTGGAGTGGGACACCCATGAACACTGAAGCTTTCTTT. Protein: CAWSGTPMNTEAFF.

V is TRBV9 and J is TRBJ1-4, with a weak D call TRBD1 (6 bases). CDR1 is SGDLS and CDR2 is YYNGEE in the germline V gene. The CDR3 totals 17 residues. V was pared by 4 bases and J by 0 bases, with 16 bases between. CDR3 sequence: CASSSGHLFATNEKLFF. The CDR3 nucleotides are TGTGCCAGCAGCTCGGGACACTTGTTTGCAACTAATGAAAAACTGTTTTTT. Supplemented by reference TRBV9 and TRBJ1-4, the full variable domain reads DSGVTQTPKHLITATGQRVTLRCSPRSGDLSVYWYQQSLDQGLQFLIQYYNGEERAKGNILERFSAQQFPDLHSELNLSSLELGDSALYFCASSSGHLFATNEKLFFGSGTQLSVL.

The chain uses TRBV6-5 and TRBJ1-1; the D is unclear. Germline loops: CDR1 MNHEY, CDR2 SVGAGI. The length of the CDR3 is 14 residues. The germline V and J ends were trimmed by 0 bases and 0 bases, with 5 bases remaining between them. CDR3: CASSYSRVNTEAFF. The CDR3 DNA follows: TGTGCCAGCAGTTACTCTCGAGTGAACACTGAAGCTTTCTTT.

The chain combines TRBV9 with TRBJ1-4, with a tentative D call TRBD1 (5 bases). The length of the CDR3 is 14 residues. V was trimmed by 0 bases and J by 7 bases, leaving 10 bases between them. Germline lookup yields CDR1 SGDLS and CDR2 YYNGEE. The CDR3 loop is CASSVAGGSEKLFF. DNA of the CDR3: TGTGCCAGCAGCGTAGCCGGGGGGAGTGAAAAACTGTTTTTT.

The chain carries TRBV28 and TRBJ2-7; the match to TRBD2 covers 9 bases. The CDR3 covers 14 residues. Trimming removed 9 bases from V and 2 bases from J; junction bases left unmatched: 8. The germline gives CDR1 MDHEN, CDR2 SYDVKM. DNA for the CDR3: TGTGCCAGTGCTAGCGGGACTCCTCCCTACGAGCAGTACTTC. It translates to CASASGTPPYEQYF. The complete variable domain, with remaining parts taken from reference TRBV28 and TRBJ2-7, reads DVKVTQSSRYLVKRTGEKVFLECVQDMDHENMFWYRQDPGLGLRLIYFSYDVKMKEKGDIPEGYSVSREKKERFSLILESASTNQTSMYLCASASGTPPYEQYFGPGTRLTVT.

The chain employs TRBV5-4 and TRBJ2-1, with TRBD1 matching 8 bases. This CDR3 contains 14 residues. With V trimmed by 0 bases and J by 7 bases, 3 bases remained unmatched. Germline V gene lookup returns CDR1 SGHNT and CDR2 YYREEE (reference sequence). CDR3 DNA: TGTGCCAGCAGCTTGGTCAGGGGGCAAAATGAGCAGTTCTTC. It yields the protein CASSLVRGQNEQFF.

This rearrangement joins TRBV18 to TRBJ1-3; possible D gene TRBD1, 6 bases. Trimming left V 3 bases short and J 4 bases short, with 10 bases between. There are 14 residues in the CDR3. Germline lookup yields CDR1 KGHSH and CDR2 LQKENI. CDR3 bases: TGTGCCAGCTCACCCCCGCAGGGGGGAAACACCATATATTTT. Its translation is CASSPPQGGNTIYF.

The table lists this clone with a few counts. V usage is TRBV19 and J usage is TRBJ1-5; D is unclear. Looked up from germline, CDR1 is LNHDA and CDR2 is SQIVND (reference sequence). The V end lost 3 bases, the J end lost 1 base, and 7 bases lay between the germline ends. The CDR3 length is 14 residues. The CDR3 spells CASSIAVSNQPQHF. The CDR3, as DNA: TGTGCCAGTAGTATTGCAGTAAGCAATCAGCCCCAGCATTTT. The full variable domain, with the rest looked up from reference TRBV19 and TRBJ1-5, is DGGITQSPKYLFRKEGQNVTLSCEQNLNHDAMYWYRQDPGQGLRLIYYSQIVNDFQKGDIAEGYSVSREKKESFPLTVTSAQKNPTAFYLCASSIAVSNQPQHFGDGTRLSIL.